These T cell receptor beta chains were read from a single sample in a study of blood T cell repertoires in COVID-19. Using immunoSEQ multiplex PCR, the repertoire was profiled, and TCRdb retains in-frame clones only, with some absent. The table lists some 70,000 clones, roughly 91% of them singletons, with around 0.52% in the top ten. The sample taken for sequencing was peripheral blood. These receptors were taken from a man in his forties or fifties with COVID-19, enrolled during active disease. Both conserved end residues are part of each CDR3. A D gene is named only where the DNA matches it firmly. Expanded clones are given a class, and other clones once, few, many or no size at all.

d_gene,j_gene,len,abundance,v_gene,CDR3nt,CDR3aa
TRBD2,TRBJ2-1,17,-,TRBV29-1,TGCAGCGTTGAAGGGGGGACTAGCGGGCTACCTTACAATGAGCAGTTCTTC,CSVEGGTSGLPYNEQFF
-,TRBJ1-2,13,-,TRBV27,TGTGCCAGCAGTTTAGGGCAGGGCTATGGCTACACCTTC,CASSLGQGYGYTF
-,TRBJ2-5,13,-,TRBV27,TGTGCCAGCAGTTTTATCGGCCAAGAGACCCAGTACTTC,CASSFIGQETQYF
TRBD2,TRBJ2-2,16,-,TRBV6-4,TGTGCCAGCAGTGAACAACTAGCGGTGAACACCGGGGAGCTGTTTTTT,CASSEQLAVNTGELFF
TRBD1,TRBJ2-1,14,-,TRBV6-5,TGTGCCAGTCCCCGGGACAGGGCGCCCAATGAGCAGTTCTTC,CASPRDRAPNEQFF
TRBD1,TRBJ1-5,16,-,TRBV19,TGTGCCACGAGGACAGGTGAAAATGTTTGTGTCCCTTGCCAGCATTTT,CATRTGENVCVPCQHF
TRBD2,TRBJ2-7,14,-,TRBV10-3,TGTGCCATCAGTGGACTAGCGGGAGGGTACGAGCAGTACTTC,CAISGLAGGYEQYF
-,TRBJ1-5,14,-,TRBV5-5,TGTGCCAGCAGCTTCTATAAGAGCAATCAGCCCCAGCATTTT,CASSFYKSNQPQHF
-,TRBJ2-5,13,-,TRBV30,TGTGCCTGGAGTGGCGGAGCCGGGGAGACCCAGTACTTC,CAWSGGAGETQYF
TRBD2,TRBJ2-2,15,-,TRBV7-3,TGTGCCAGTGCGCCCACCCTAGCGGGAGTAAACGAGCTGTTTTTT,CASAPTLAGVNELFF
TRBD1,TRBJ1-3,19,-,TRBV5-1,TGCGCCAGCAGCTGGGAGGCTGGACAGGGAGGATTTAGCGGAAACACCATATATTTT,CASSWEAGQGGFSGNTIYF
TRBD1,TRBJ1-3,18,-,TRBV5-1,TGTGCCAGCAGCTTGGATAATTTACAGGGGGTAGCTGGAAACACCATATATTTT,CASSLDNLQGVAGNTIYF
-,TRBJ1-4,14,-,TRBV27,TGTGCCAGCACCTCAGGGTCAACTAATGAAAAACTGTTTTTT,CASTSGSTNEKLFF
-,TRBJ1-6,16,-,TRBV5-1,TGCGCCAGCAGCTTGGAGGGTTCCTTGGGAGGCTCACCCCTCCACTTT,CASSLEGSLGGSPLHF
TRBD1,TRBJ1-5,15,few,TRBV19,TGTGCCAGTAGTATCATGGCAGGGGGATTTCAGCCCCAGCATTTT,CASSIMAGGFQPQHF
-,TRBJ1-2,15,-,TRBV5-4,TGTGCCAGCAGCTTGGAGCCAGGCTTTAACTATGGCTACACCTTC,CASSLEPGFNYGYTF
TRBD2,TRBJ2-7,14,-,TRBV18,TGTGCCAGCTCACCATTGCGGGAGGTACACGAGCAGTACTTC,CASSPLREVHEQYF
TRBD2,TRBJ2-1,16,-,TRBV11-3,TGTGCCAGCAGCCCCTCCGGGACTAGCGGGAGCGATGAGCAGTTCTTC,CASSPSGTSGSDEQFF